These T cell receptor beta chains were read from a single sample in a study of cytomegalovirus exposure and HLA in healthy donors. Profiled with immunoSEQ multiplex PCR; TCRdb holds only in-frame clones, not every one. This sample has about 190,000 clones; more than 75% occur once, and the top ten carry roughly 1.4%. The specimen sequenced was PBMCs. The receptors stem from a woman aged 45-60 years in good health and CMV-seronegative. The CDR3 runs from the conserved cysteine through the conserved F or W. D genes are given only for firm matches.

V	D	J	CDR3
TRBV7-6	NA	TRBJ2-3	CASSLVGGAGDTQYF
TRBV4-3	NA	TRBJ2-6	CASSQAVAVSGANVLTF
TRBV27	TRBD2	TRBJ2-2	CASSFSGGGTGELFF
TRBV7-9	TRBD2	TRBJ2-7	CASSPGSGGSYEQYF
TRBV10-3	NA	TRBJ2-1	CAISEGLAGWNEQFF
TRBV5-1	NA	TRBJ2-5	CASRRNGDRESETQYF
TRBV6-1	TRBD1	TRBJ2-7	CASSLSGTGTYEQYF
TRBV27	TRBD2	TRBJ2-2	CASSSGLAGGNGELFF
TRBV6-1	TRBD2	TRBJ2-3	CASSLTSSGTDTQYF
TRBV4-1	TRBD1	TRBJ1-2	CASSPRDREEFWGYTF
TRBV19	TRBD1	TRBJ1-2	CASSRPGQVVANYGYTF
TRBV18	NA	TRBJ2-2	CASSPLRIQGYNTGELFF
TRBV7-8	TRBD1	TRBJ1-1	CASRSGQGASGTEAFF
TRBV18	TRBD1	TRBJ2-7	CASSLLPGQGSYEQYF
TRBV9	NA	TRBJ1-2	CASSVSGVTISLDNYGYTF
TRBV29-1	TRBD1	TRBJ2-7	CSVGQGNEQYF
TRBV5-1	NA	TRBJ2-1	CASSLGGARYNEQFF
TRBV19	NA	TRBJ1-1	CASSNRADTEAFF
TRBV6-1	NA	TRBJ1-2	CASSDEAGIGYGYTF
TRBV7-3	NA	TRBJ2-3	CASSPTAPDTQYF
TRBV9	TRBD1	TRBJ1-2	CASSTQGGRYGYTF
TRBV27	NA	TRBJ1-3	CASSSLTATLERTIYF
TRBV5-1	TRBD1	TRBJ1-2	CATASGGRGGYTF
TRBV15	TRBD1	TRBJ2-3	CATSRVTAGGPDTQYF
TRBV6-1	TRBD1	TRBJ1-5	CASSELTGGDSNQPQHF
TRBV7-9	NA	TRBJ1-1	CASSYGVNTEAFF
TRBV13	TRBD1	NA	CASSLAGQGLYEQYF
TRBV30	TRBD1	TRBJ2-2	CAWSRTGGVGELFF
TRBV6-6	NA	TRBJ2-7	CASSYSNGRGGKGQYF
TRBV9	NA	TRBJ2-1	CASSYRAGYTYNEQFF
TRBV9	TRBD2	TRBJ2-3	CASSDSGRGADTQYF
TRBV18	TRBD2	TRBJ2-5	CASSLGLVETQYF
TRBV6-5	NA	TRBJ2-5	CASSYSGQIRGETQYF
TRBV19	NA	TRBJ1-2	CASSPTTGVDGYTF
TRBV5-8	TRBD2	TRBJ2-5	CASSPSTSGAQETQYF
TRBV15	NA	TRBJ1-5	CATSRRQAFRNQPQHF
TRBV5-1	NA	TRBJ2-6	CASSPLRVGANVLTF
TRBV7-9	NA	TRBJ1-3	CASSLVQNAGNTIYF
TRBV6-5	TRBD1	TRBJ2-7	CASRVTGVFSYEQYF
TRBV5-5	TRBD1	TRBJ1-1	CASSPRQGRSTEAFF